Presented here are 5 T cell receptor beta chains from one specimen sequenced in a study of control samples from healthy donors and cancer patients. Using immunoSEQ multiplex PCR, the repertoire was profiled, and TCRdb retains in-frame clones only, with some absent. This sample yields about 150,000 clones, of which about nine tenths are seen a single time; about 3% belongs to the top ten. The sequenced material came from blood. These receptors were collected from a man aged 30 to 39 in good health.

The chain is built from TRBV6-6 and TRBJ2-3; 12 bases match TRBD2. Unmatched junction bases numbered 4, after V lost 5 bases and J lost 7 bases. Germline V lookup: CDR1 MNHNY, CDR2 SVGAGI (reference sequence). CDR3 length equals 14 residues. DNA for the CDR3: TGTGCCAGCAGTCCTAGCGGGGGGGGGAATACGCAGTATTTT. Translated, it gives CASSPSGGGNTQYF.

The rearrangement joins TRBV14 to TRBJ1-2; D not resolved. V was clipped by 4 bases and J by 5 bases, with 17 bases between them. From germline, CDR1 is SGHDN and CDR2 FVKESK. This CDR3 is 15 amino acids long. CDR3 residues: CASSPIRDATYGYTF. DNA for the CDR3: TGTGCCAGCAGCCCAATCCGGGATGCAACTTATGGCTACACCTTC.

The CDR3 DNA reads TGTGCCAGCAGCTTCCGACAGGGCGATTCACCCCTCCACTTT. This codes for CASSFRQGDSPLHF. The chain couples TRBV7-2 to TRBJ1-6; 7 bases fit TRBD1. The V segment lost 3 bases and the J segment 8 bases; nucleotides outside the gene matches: 4. The V gene's germline CDR1 is SGHTA and CDR2 FQGNSA. The CDR3 extends over 14 amino acids.

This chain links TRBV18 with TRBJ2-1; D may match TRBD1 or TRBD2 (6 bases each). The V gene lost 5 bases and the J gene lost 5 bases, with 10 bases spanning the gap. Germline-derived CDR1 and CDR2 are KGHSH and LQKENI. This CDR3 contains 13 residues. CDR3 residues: CASSTGTDNEQFF. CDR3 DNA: TGTGCCAGCTCAACAGGGACTGACAATGAGCAGTTCTTC.

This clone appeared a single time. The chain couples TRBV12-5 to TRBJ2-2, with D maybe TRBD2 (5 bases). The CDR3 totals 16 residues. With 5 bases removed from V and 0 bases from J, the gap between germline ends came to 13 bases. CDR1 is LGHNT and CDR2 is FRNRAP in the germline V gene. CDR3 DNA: TGTGCTAGTGGTACGCCTTCTAGCACGAACACCGGGGAGCTGTTTTTT. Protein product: CASGTPSSTNTGELFF.